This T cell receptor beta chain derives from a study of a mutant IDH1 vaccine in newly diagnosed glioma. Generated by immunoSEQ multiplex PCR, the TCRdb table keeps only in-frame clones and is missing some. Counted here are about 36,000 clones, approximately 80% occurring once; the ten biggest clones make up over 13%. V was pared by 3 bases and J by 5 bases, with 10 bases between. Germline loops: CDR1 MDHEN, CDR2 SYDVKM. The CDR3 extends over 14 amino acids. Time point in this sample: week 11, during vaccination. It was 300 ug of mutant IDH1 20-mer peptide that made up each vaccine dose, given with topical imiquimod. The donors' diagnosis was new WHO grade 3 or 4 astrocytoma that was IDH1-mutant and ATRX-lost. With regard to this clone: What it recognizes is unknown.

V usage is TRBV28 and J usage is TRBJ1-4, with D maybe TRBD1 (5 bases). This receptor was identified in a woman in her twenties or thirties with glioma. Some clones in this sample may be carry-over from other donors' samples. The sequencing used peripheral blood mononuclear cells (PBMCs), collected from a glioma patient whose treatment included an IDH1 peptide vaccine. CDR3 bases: TGTGCCAGCAGTTTGGACACAAGAAATGAAAAACTGTTTTTT. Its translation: CASSLDTRNEKLFF.